This is a list of T cell receptor beta chains from one sample in a study of control samples from healthy donors and cancer patients. Clones were sequenced by immunoSEQ multiplex PCR, and TCRdb holds only the in-frame ones, with some missing. The table includes about 190,000 clones, roughly nine tenths detected once. Input material: blood. These TCRs come from a young man in good health. CDR3s include the opening cysteine and the closing phenylalanine or tryptophan. A D gene is named only where the DNA matches it firmly. Clone size is given for some rows only: seen once, a few or many times, or a class if the clone is expanded.

V	J	D	size	CDR3	DNA
TRBV7-9	TRBJ1-2	NA	NA	CASSLEPNYGYTF	TGTGCCAGCAGCTTAGAACCTAACTATGGCTACACCTTC
TRBV7-9	TRBJ1-2	NA	NA	CASSLGGSRGYTF	TGTGCCAGCAGCTTAGGTGGTTCACGGGGCTACACCTTC
TRBV7-9	TRBJ2-3	NA	NA	CASSSPGGGPGRTDTQYF	TGTGCCAGCAGCTCCCCGGGCGGGGGCCCCGGGCGCACAGATACGCAGTATTTT
TRBV4-1	TRBJ1-1	TRBD1	NA	CASSQDPYRGDTEAFF	TGCGCCAGCAGCCAAGATCCGTACAGGGGGGACACTGAAGCTTTCTTT
TRBV19	TRBJ2-2	NA	NA	CASSILNTGELFF	TGTGCCAGTAGTATTCTGAACACCGGGGAGCTGTTTTTT
TRBV2	TRBJ1-1	NA	NA	CASSETSYARQAFF	TGTGCCAGCAGTGAAACGTCTTACGCCAGGCAAGCTTTCTTT
TRBV30	TRBJ1-1	NA	NA	CAVGANTEAFF	TGTGCCGTTGGGGCGAACACTGAAGCTTTCTTT
TRBV7-6	TRBJ1-1	NA	NA	CASSLRPAGGNTEAFF	TGTGCCAGCAGCTTACGACCCGCTGGAGGGAACACTGAAGCTTTCTTT
TRBV29-1	TRBJ1-2	TRBD1	NA	CSVDRVLTYGYTF	TGCAGCGTGGACAGGGTCCTGACCTATGGCTACACCTTC
TRBV7-9	TRBJ1-1	NA	NA	CASSLGRGGGETEAFF	TGTGCCAGCAGCTTAGGAAGGGGCGGGGGAGAAACTGAAGCTTTCTTT
TRBV3-1/TRBV3-2	TRBJ2-7	NA	NA	CASSRAYEQYF	TGTGCCAGCAGCCGGGCCTACGAGCAGTACTTC
TRBV24-1	TRBJ1-5	NA	NA	CATSDSGNNQPQHF	TGTGCCACCAGTGATTCAGGGAACAATCAGCCCCAGCATTTT
TRBV6-4	TRBJ1-1	TRBD1	few	CASRDTDRATEAFF	TGTGCCAGCAGGGATACCGACAGGGCCACTGAAGCTTTCTTT
TRBV18	TRBJ1-3	NA	NA	CASSPGTPRDRNTIYF	TGTGCCAGCTCACCGGGTACCCCCCGGGACCGAAACACCATATATTTT
TRBV29-1	TRBJ2-1	TRBD1	NA	CSALGQGAYNEQFF	TGCAGCGCGCTAGGACAGGGGGCCTACAATGAGCAGTTCTTC
TRBV4-1	TRBJ2-1	NA	NA	CASSQAPAVYNEQFF	TGCGCCAGCAGCCAAGCTCCCGCGGTATACAATGAGCAGTTCTTC
TRBV2	TRBJ1-5	NA	NA	CASSEYGVGNQPQHF	TGTGCCAGCAGTGAGTACGGGGTGGGCAATCAGCCCCAGCATTTT
TRBV10-1	TRBJ2-3	NA	NA	CASSDGVGDTDTQYF	TGCGCCAGCAGTGACGGTGTAGGAGACACAGATACGCAGTATTTT
TRBV6-5	TRBJ2-7	TRBD2	NA	CASSSPGGNYEQYF	TGTGCCAGCAGTTCCCCCGGGGGGAACTACGAGCAGTACTTC
TRBV4-1	TRBJ1-6	NA	NA	CASSQVTTGTPPLHF	TGCGCCAGCAGCCAAGTCACTACAGGGACACCACCCCTCCACTTT
TRBV12-3/TRBV12-4	TRBJ1-2	TRBD1	NA	CASSLNRGYGYTF	TGTGCCAGCAGTTTAAACAGGGGCTATGGCTACACCTTC
TRBV12-2	TRBJ1-1	NA	NA	CASREPHRGLSEAFF	TGTGCAAGTCGCGAGCCCCACAGGGGGCTCTCTGAAGCTTTCTTT
TRBV2	TRBJ1-5	TRBD1	NA	CASSPGQDVGPQHF	TGTGCCAGCAGCCCGGGACAGGACGTAGGGCCCCAGCATTTT
TRBV10-3	TRBJ2-7	NA	NA	CAISDIGGRYEQYF	TGTGCCATCAGTGACATTGGCGGACGCTACGAGCAGTACTTC
TRBV10-3	TRBJ2-3	NA	once	CAAQGTDTQYF	TGTGCCGCTCAGGGTACAGATACGCAGTATTTT
TRBV5-5	TRBJ1-5	NA	few	CASSTQGGSFNQPQHF	TGTGCCAGCAGCACCCAGGGTGGGAGCTTCAATCAGCCCCAGCATTTT
TRBV11-3	TRBJ1-1	NA	NA	CASSLTGVNTEAFF	TGTGCCAGCAGCTTGACAGGAGTGAACACTGAAGCTTTCTTT
TRBV27	TRBJ2-7	TRBD1	few	CASGEQGAYEQYF	TGTGCCAGCGGTGAGCAGGGGGCCTACGAGCAGTACTTC
TRBV12-3/TRBV12-4	TRBJ2-7	NA	NA	CASSFRLVYEQYF	TGTGCCAGCAGTTTTCGGCTAGTCTACGAGCAGTACTTC
TRBV3-1/TRBV3-2	TRBJ1-6	NA	NA	CASSPFPEYNSPLHF	TGTGCCAGCAGCCCCTTTCCGGAGTATAATTCACCCCTCCACTTT
TRBV12-3/TRBV12-4	TRBJ1-1	NA	NA	CASSFMGDTEAFF	TGTGCCAGCAGTTTCATGGGAGACACTGAAGCTTTCTTT
TRBV19	TRBJ2-1	NA	NA	CASSRRNEQFF	TGTGCCAGTAGTCGTCGTAATGAGCAGTTCTTC
TRBV19	TRBJ2-2	NA	NA	CASSIVPVRQNTGELFF	TGTGCCAGTAGTATAGTCCCGGTGAGGCAAAACACCGGGGAGCTGTTTTTT
TRBV5-6	TRBJ2-1	NA	NA	CASSLALAGLNEQFF	TGTGCCAGCAGCTTGGCACTGGCGGGGCTCAATGAGCAGTTCTTC
TRBV30	TRBJ1-4	NA	NA	CAWRSQQGAGKLFF	TGTGCCTGGAGATCCCAACAGGGCGCAGGAAAACTGTTTTTT
TRBV12-5	TRBJ1-2	TRBD1	NA	CASGLSGTGRWRGYTF	TGTGCTAGTGGTTTATCCGGGACAGGGAGGTGGAGGGGCTACACCTTC
TRBV9	TRBJ1-1	TRBD1	NA	CASSVATGLMNTEAFF	TGTGCCAGCAGCGTAGCGACAGGGCTCATGAACACTGAAGCTTTCTTT
TRBV19	TRBJ1-1	NA	NA	CASSVATGSGDTEAFF	TGTGCCAGTAGTGTCGCCACAGGTTCGGGGGACACTGAAGCTTTCTTT
TRBV6-6	TRBJ1-4	NA	NA	CASSYPGGTNEKLFF	TGTGCCAGCAGTTACCCCGGAGGGACTAATGAAAAACTGTTTTTT
TRBV21-1	TRBJ2-3	NA	NA	CASCTNLASTDTQYF	TGTGCCAGCTGCACAAATCTGGCCAGCACAGATACGCAGTATTTT
TRBV25-1	TRBJ1-1	TRBD1	NA	CASSQGGGTEAFF	TGTGCCAGCAGCCAGGGGGGCGGCACTGAAGCTTTCTTT
TRBV27	TRBJ2-1	TRBD1	NA	CASSSGQTYNEQFF	TGTGCCAGCAGTTCGGGACAGACCTACAATGAGCAGTTCTTC
TRBV7-9	TRBJ1-2	NA	NA	CASSLGLLGYTF	TGTGCCAGCAGCTTGGGCCTGTTGGGCTACACCTTC
TRBV7-9	TRBJ1-2	NA	once	CASSHPGAFGGYTF	TGTGCCAGCAGCCACCCCGGGGCGTTTGGTGGCTACACCTTC
TRBV5-5	TRBJ1-1	TRBD1	NA	CASSLDRGSNTEAFF	TGTGCCAGCAGCTTGGACAGGGGGTCGAACACTGAAGCTTTCTTT
TRBV11-2	TRBJ2-7	NA	NA	CASSPQGAQDGTYEQYF	TGTGCCAGCAGCCCACAAGGGGCGCAGGACGGTACCTACGAGCAGTACTTC
TRBV5-1	TRBJ2-3	NA	few	CASSLDRSTDTQYF	TGCGCCAGCAGCTTGGACAGAAGCACAGATACGCAGTATTTT
TRBV2	TRBJ2-2	NA	NA	CASSEQQAGTGELFF	TGTGCCAGCAGTGAACAACAGGCGGGGACCGGGGAGCTGTTTTTT
TRBV7-2	TRBJ1-4	NA	NA	CASSLAGRGEKLFF	TGTGCCAGCAGCTTAGCGGGGAGGGGGGAAAAACTGTTTTTT
TRBV19	TRBJ1-5	NA	NA	CASSVTTYSNQPQHF	TGTGCCAGTAGTGTGACAACTTATAGCAATCAGCCCCAGCATTTT
TRBV3-1/TRBV3-2	TRBJ2-2	NA	NA	CASSQDLGVTGELFF	TGTGCCAGCAGCCAAGATCTAGGGGTAACCGGGGAGCTGTTTTTT
TRBV5-1	TRBJ2-3	NA	NA	CASREDRTLSTDTQYF	TGCGCCAGCCGAGAAGACCGAACCCTCAGCACAGATACGCAGTATTTT
TRBV19	TRBJ2-3	TRBD2	NA	CASSPPGLALNTQYF	TGTGCCAGTAGCCCACCGGGACTAGCGTTGAATACGCAGTATTTT